Below, 25 T cell receptor beta chains from the same sample are listed, as sequenced in a study of beta chain features in type 1 diabetes. These receptors' targets are unknown. Since all of the isolated RNA was reverse transcribed, expressed TCRB transcripts were what got sequenced. Measured with immunoSEQ multiplex PCR; TCRdb has only the in-frame clones, and not every one. The table includes 160,000 or so clones, roughly 60% detected once. Findings of the study overall: People with Type 1 diabetes carried modestly yet significantly shorter TCRB CDR3s in all four CD4+ subsets.

Sequencing was done on a sample of naive CD4+ T cells from blood. All receptors derive from a man younger than 45 with type 1 diabetes.

The sample holds a few counts of this clone. The J gene is TRBJ2-3, the V gene TRBV7-2; 13 nucleotides match TRBD2. The CDR3 contains 17 residues. With V trimmed by 5 bases and J by 4 bases, 9 bases remained unmatched. Germline assignment: CDR1 SGHTA and CDR2 FQGNSA. Written as DNA, the CDR3 is TGTGCCAGCAGCCCGAGAGGGACTAGCGGGGTAGCAGATACGCAGTATTTT. Encoded protein: CASSPRGTSGVADTQYF.

The chain couples TRBV2 to TRBJ1-5, with D hard to call. The CDR3 loop spans 17 amino acids. Germline V gives CDR1 SNHLY, CDR2 FYNNEI. V dropped 0 bases and J dropped 1 base, with 13 bases sitting between them. The DNA for the CDR3 is TGTGCCAGCAGTGAAGCTAGGACGGCTAAAAGCAATCAGCCCCAGCATTTT. The encoded protein is CASSEARTAKSNQPQHF.

The chain uses TRBV30 and TRBJ1-5, with 7 bases identical to TRBD1. Germline lookup yields CDR1 GTSNPN and CDR2 SVGIG (reference sequence). This CDR3 comprises 15 residues. V was pared by 4 bases and J by 7 bases, with 13 bases of the junction left unmatched. In DNA, the CDR3 is TGTGCCTGGAAGGTAGGAGGGGGCGCTGAACAGCCCCAGCATTTT. It yields the protein CAWKVGGGAEQPQHF.

The genes are TRBV29-1 and TRBJ2-5; D is unresolved. Germline V CDR1 and CDR2: SQVTM, ANQGSEA. The V and J ends lost 4 bases and 0 bases respectively, with 6 bases between them. The CDR3 length is 12 residues. The CDR3 DNA is TGCAGCGTTGTACGGGACCAAGAGACCCAGTACTTC. Protein: CSVVRDQETQYF.

The chain has TRBV7-2 and TRBJ1-6, with TRBD1 matching 7 bases. The CDR3 is made up of 15 amino acids. Looked up from germline, CDR1 is SGHTA and CDR2 is FQGNSA. V gave up 6 bases and J gave up 13 bases; unmatched junction bases: 15. DNA for the CDR3: TGTGCCAGCAGTCGAGCAGGGGGGGACTTAGGGCCCCTCCACTTT. It codes for CASSRAGGDLGPLHF. Full variable domain (missing parts from reference TRBV7-2 and TRBJ1-6): GAGVSQSPSNKVTEKGKDVELRCDPISGHTALYWYRQSLGQGLEFLIYFQGNSAPDKSGLPSDRFSAERTGGSVSTLTIQRTQQEDSAVYLCASSRAGGDLGPLHFGNGTRLTVT.

V is TRBV29-1 and J is TRBJ2-1; 7 positions agree with TRBD2. The germline V gene has CDR1 SQVTM and CDR2 ANQGSEA. V lost 0 bases, J lost 10 bases, and 3 bases stayed unmatched. The CDR3 loop spans 12 amino acids. The CDR3 region is CSVEEGGNEQFF. The CDR3 region has the DNA TGCAGCGTTGAAGAGGGGGGGAACGAGCAGTTCTTC.

The rearrangement links TRBV15 to TRBJ2-4; 7 nucleotides line up with TRBD1. The CDR3 consists of 16 residues. The ends lost 3 bases at V and 0 bases at J; junction bases unmatched: 5. The germline CDR1 and CDR2 sequences are LNHNV and YYDKDF (reference sequence). CDR3 nucleotides: TGTGCCACCAGCAGGTGGGACAGCTTAGCCAAAAACATTCAGTACTTC. Protein: CATSRWDSLAKNIQYF.

V is TRBV9 and J is TRBJ2-1; 9 bases map to TRBD1. Germline CDR1 and CDR2: SGDLS and YYNGEE. J gave up 5 bases and V 4 bases, and 4 bases lay outside the gene matches. The CDR3 runs to 14 residues. CDR3 sequence (DNA): TGTGCCAGCAGCCTAAGGACAGGGGACAATGAGCAGTTCTTC. Encoded protein: CASSLRTGDNEQFF.

A word on this clone: In the same sample, other DNA sequences code for this CDR3. The gene calls are TRBV29-1 and TRBJ2-7; 8 bases are a match to TRBD1. The V gene's germline CDR1 is SQVTM and CDR2 ANQGSEA. J gave up 2 bases and V 6 bases, and 3 bases lay outside the gene matches. This CDR3 is 12 amino acids long. The CDR3 reads CSVRDRTYEQYF. CDR3 coding DNA: TGCAGCGTCCGGGACAGGACCTACGAGCAGTACTTC.

This rearrangement joins TRBV27 to TRBJ1-2, with 7 bases identical to TRBD1. Germline CDR1 MNHEY, CDR2 SMNVEV (reference sequence). This CDR3 contains 13 residues. V was clipped by 6 bases and J by 4 bases; unmatched bases: 5. CDR3 protein: CASSYRGAYGYTF. In DNA, the CDR3 is TGTGCCAGCAGCTACAGGGGAGCCTATGGCTACACCTTC.

The chain recombines TRBV29-1 with TRBJ2-7; 10 bases are a match to TRBD1. There are 13 residues in the CDR3. V dropped 5 bases and J dropped 4; count of bases not matched to a gene: 5. Germline V gene sequence: CDR1 SQVTM, CDR2 ANQGSEA. The DNA of the CDR3 is TGCAGCGTTTCCTCGGGACAGGGGTACGAGCAGTACTTC. Its translation is CSVSSGQGYEQYF.

This clone has more than one count but fewer than ten. The same CDR3 can be traced to other DNA sequences in this sample. CDR3 bases: TGCAGCGTTGAAGAGGGCGGGGGGGCCACAGATACGCAGTATTTT. Amino acids: CSVEEGGGATDTQYF. The J gene is TRBJ2-3, the V gene TRBV29-1; 9 bases are shared with TRBD2. Trimming at V came to 0 bases and at J to 2 bases, leaving 3 bases not matched to a gene. Germline CDR1 is SQVTM and CDR2 is ANQGSEA. This CDR3 is 15 amino acids long.

The chain links TRBV5-6 to TRBJ1-5; a weak D match, TRBD1 (5 bases). This CDR3 is built from 16 residues. The germline V gene has CDR1 SGHDT and CDR2 YYEEEE. V was pared by 0 bases and J by 1 base, with 11 bases between. CDR3 amino acids: CASSLEGSWSNQPQHF. CDR3 sequence (DNA): TGTGCCAGCAGCTTGGAGGGGAGCTGGAGCAATCAGCCCCAGCATTTT.

In this sample, this clone turned up a few times. The chain uses TRBV18 and TRBJ2-1; 8 bases align to TRBD2. After removal of 9 bases from V and 2 bases from J, the junction contained 9 bases not matched to a gene. Germline lookup yields CDR1 KGHSH and CDR2 LQKENI. CDR3 length: 15 amino acids. CDR3: CASCRLSGTYNEQFF. DNA of the CDR3: TGTGCCAGTTGCCGCCTTAGCGGGACCTACAATGAGCAGTTCTTC.

V is TRBV4-3 and J is TRBJ2-7; weak D call: TRBD1 (6 bases). The V gene's germline CDR1 is LGHNA and CDR2 YSLEER. This CDR3 has 11 amino acids. Trimming took 4 bases from V and 6 from J, leaving 7 bases between them. CDR3 amino acids: CASSRGREQYF. In DNA form, the CDR3 reads TGCGCCAGCAGCCGGGGGCGCGAGCAGTACTTC.

This clone has just one count. The chain links TRBV10-3 to TRBJ2-7, with no clear D. Germline V CDR1 and CDR2: ENHRY, SYGVKD. Between the trimmed V and J ends, which lost 6 bases and 2 bases, there was a span of 8 bases. This CDR3 has 12 amino acids. CDR3 bases: TGTGCCATCAGGGATACCCCCTACGAGCAGTACTTC. This sequence encodes CAIRDTPYEQYF.

This clone showed up just a few times. The chain uses TRBV7-8 and TRBJ1-2, with a tentative D call TRBD1 (6 bases). This CDR3 has 16 amino acids. V was trimmed by 0 bases and J by 1 base, leaving 12 bases between them. Germline loops: CDR1 SGHVS, CDR2 FQNEAQ. CDR3 coding DNA: TGTGCCAGCAGCTTAGCGCCTCAGGGGAATAACTATGGCTACACCTTC. As protein: CASSLAPQGNNYGYTF.

The CDR3 bases are TGCAGCGGCGCCTGGACAGGGTTCGATGAGCAGTTCTTC. Translated, it gives CSGAWTGFDEQFF. This chain connects TRBV29-1 to TRBJ2-1, with 8 positions matching TRBD1. This CDR3 is 13 amino acids long. V trimming: 7 bases; J trimming: 8 bases; junction bases outside the gene matches: 10. Germline V lookup: CDR1 SQVTM, CDR2 ANQGSEA.

J is TRBJ2-3 and V is TRBV28; 10 bases align to TRBD2. Germline CDR1 is MDHEN and CDR2 is SYDVKM. V gave up 8 bases and J gave up 6 bases; unmatched junction bases: 5. The CDR3 length is 13 residues. The CDR3 sequence: CASGSSGGDTQYF. DNA of the CDR3: TGTGCCAGCGGGTCTAGCGGGGGTGATACGCAGTATTTT.

V gene TRBV10-3 combines with J gene TRBJ2-7; D ambiguous. CDR3 length: 12 residues. Germline assignment: CDR1 ENHRY and CDR2 SYGVKD. Trimming cost V 6 bases and J 4 bases, with 10 bases left between them. CDR3 in DNA: TGTGCCATCAGCCCCAACCAATACGAGCAGTACTTC. The encoded protein is CAISPNQYEQYF.

This clone has only a few counts. This chain connects TRBV4-3 to TRBJ2-3; D is ambiguous. CDR1 is LGHNA and CDR2 is YSLEER in the germline V gene. The CDR3 sequence is 14 residues long. The V end was cut by 1 base, the J end by 11 bases, with 16 bases between. In nucleotides, the CDR3 is TGCGCCAGCAGCCAAGGAACTACCTCCCTGGAGCAGTATTTT. Translating gives CASSQGTTSLEQYF.

The V and J genes are TRBV29-1 and TRBJ2-1, with 8 bases fitting TRBD1. Germline assignment: CDR1 SQVTM and CDR2 ANQGSEA. The CDR3 spans 17 residues. Germline trimming cut 8 bases from V and 0 bases from J; bases unmatched to any gene: 15. Written as DNA, the CDR3 is TGCAGCATCGACAGGGGTTCGGTGCGGCCCTCCTACAATGAGCAGTTCTTC. Encoded protein: CSIDRGSVRPSYNEQFF.

This rearrangement joins TRBV6-1 to TRBJ2-4; D uncertain. This CDR3 spans 17 amino acids. The V end lost 0 bases, the J end lost 0 bases, and 12 bases lay between the germline ends. In germline, CDR1 is MNHNS, CDR2 SASEGT. The CDR3 sequence is CASSEAWFGLAKNIQYF. The CDR3 DNA reads as TGTGCCAGCAGTGAAGCGTGGTTTGGGCTAGCCAAAAACATTCAGTACTTC.

This chain links TRBV23-1 with TRBJ2-5, with D tentatively TRBD1 (5 bases). TRBV23-1 is assigned to the ORF class and has an uncertain function. CDR3 length: 15 amino acids. With 0 bases removed from V and 2 bases from J, the gap between germline ends came to 10 bases. The CDR3 reads CASSQSPGFQETQYF. CDR3 coding DNA: TGCGCCAGCAGTCAATCCCCAGGGTTTCAAGAGACCCAGTACTTC.

The chain employs TRBV29-1 and TRBJ2-7; TRBD1 matches 12 bases. Looked up from germline, CDR1 is SQVTM and CDR2 is ANQGSEA. After removal of 4 bases from V and 5 bases from J, the junction contained 6 bases not matched to a gene. The CDR3 runs to 14 residues. CDR3 DNA: TGCAGCGTTGCATCCGGGACAGGGGGCCACGAGCAGTACTTC. Protein sequence: CSVASGTGGHEQYF.